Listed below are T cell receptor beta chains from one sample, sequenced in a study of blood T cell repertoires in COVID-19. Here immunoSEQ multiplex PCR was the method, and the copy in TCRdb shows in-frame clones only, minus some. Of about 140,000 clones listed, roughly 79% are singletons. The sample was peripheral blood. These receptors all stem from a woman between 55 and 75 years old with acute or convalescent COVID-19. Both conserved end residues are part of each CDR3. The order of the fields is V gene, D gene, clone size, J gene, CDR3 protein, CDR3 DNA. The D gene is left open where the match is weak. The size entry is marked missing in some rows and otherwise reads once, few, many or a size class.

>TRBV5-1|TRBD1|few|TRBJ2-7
CASSLVGRGSEQYF
TGCGCCAGCAGCTTGGTCGGCAGGGGGAGCGAGCAGTACTTC
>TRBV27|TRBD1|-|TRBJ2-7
CASSLSGTGGYYEQYF
TGTGCCAGCAGTTTATCTGGGACAGGGGGATACTACGAGCAGTACTTC
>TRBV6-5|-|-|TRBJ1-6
CASSPDSINSPLHF
TGTGCCAGCAGCCCGGACAGTATTAATTCACCCCTCCACTTT
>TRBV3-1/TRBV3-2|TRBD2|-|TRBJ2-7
CASSDRTSVSYEQYF
TGTGCCAGCAGCGACCGGACTAGCGTGTCCTACGAGCAGTACTTC
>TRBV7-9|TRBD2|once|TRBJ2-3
CASSSEGLAGVDTQYF
TGTGCCAGCAGCTCTGAGGGACTAGCGGGAGTTGATACGCAGTATTTT
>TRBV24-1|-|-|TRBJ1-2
CATSDFGGVHGYTF
TGTGCCACCAGTGATTTTGGAGGCGTTCATGGCTACACCTTC
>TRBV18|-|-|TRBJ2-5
CASSLSVSEETQYF
TGTGCCAGCTCACTTTCCGTTTCGGAAGAGACCCAGTACTTC
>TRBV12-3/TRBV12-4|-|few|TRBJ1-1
CASSFQGTTEAFF
TGTGCCAGCAGTTTCCAGGGTACTACTGAAGCTTTCTTT
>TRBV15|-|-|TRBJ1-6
CATSRDAGISPLHF
TGTGCCACCAGCAGAGATGCAGGGATTTCACCCCTCCACTTT
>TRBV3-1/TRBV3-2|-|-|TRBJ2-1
CASTSSMNEQFF
TGTGCCAGCACCTCTAGTATGAATGAGCAGTTCTTC
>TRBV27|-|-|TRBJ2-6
CASSERSTGANVLTF
TGTGCCAGCAGCGAGAGGAGCACTGGGGCCAACGTCCTGACTTTC
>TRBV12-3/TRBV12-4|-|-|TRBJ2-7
CASSFWRTYEQYF
TGTGCCAGCAGTTTTTGGCGGACCTACGAGCAGTACTTC
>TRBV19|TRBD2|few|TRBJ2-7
CASSTAGLADYEQYF
TGTGCCAGTAGTACGGCCGGACTAGCCGACTACGAGCAGTACTTC
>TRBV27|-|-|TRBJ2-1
CASSLSVRNEQFF
TGTGCCAGCAGTTTATCGGTACGGAATGAGCAGTTCTTC
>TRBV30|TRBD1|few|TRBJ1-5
CAWSEGQGIYQPQHF
TGTGCCTGGAGTGAGGGACAGGGAATTTATCAGCCCCAGCATTTT
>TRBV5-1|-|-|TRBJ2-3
CASSVQGADTQYF
TGCGCCAGCAGCGTACAGGGAGCGGATACGCAGTATTTT
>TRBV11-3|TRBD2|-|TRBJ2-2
CASSPLAGGTGELFF
TGTGCCAGCAGCCCACTAGCGGGTGGCACCGGGGAGCTGTTTTTT
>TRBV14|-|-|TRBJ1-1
CASSASGMYTEAFF
TGTGCCAGCAGCGCCTCAGGAATGTACACTGAAGCTTTCTTT
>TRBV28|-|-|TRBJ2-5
CASSPPTDTKETQYF
TGTGCCAGCAGTCCCCCGACTGATACAAAAGAGACCCAGTACTTC
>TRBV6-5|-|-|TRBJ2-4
CASGGTRKNIQYF
TGTGCCAGCGGAGGGACCCGCAAAAACATTCAGTACTTC
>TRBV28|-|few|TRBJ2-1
CASRSNTDSRSYNEQFF
TGTGCCAGCAGATCCAATACCGACAGTCGCTCCTACAATGAGCAGTTCTTC
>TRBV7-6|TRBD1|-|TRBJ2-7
CASSLIPGQGAYEQYF
TGTGCCAGCAGCTTAATCCCGGGACAGGGGGCCTACGAGCAGTACTTC
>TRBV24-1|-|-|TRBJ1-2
CATSDEGYGYTF
TGTGCCACCAGTGATGAGGGCTATGGCTACACCTTC
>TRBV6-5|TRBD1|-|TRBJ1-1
CASRKAGGSNTEAFF
TGTGCCAGCAGAAAGGCAGGGGGGTCGAACACTGAAGCTTTCTTT
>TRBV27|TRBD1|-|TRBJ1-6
CASSLWAGGHDSPLHF
TGTGCCAGCAGTTTATGGGCAGGGGGTCATGATTCACCCCTCCACTTT
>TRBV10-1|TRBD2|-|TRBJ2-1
CASSLSGRGEQFF
TGCGCCAGCAGTTTAAGCGGGAGAGGGGAGCAGTTCTTC
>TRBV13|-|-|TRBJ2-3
CASSLGGSSTDTQYF
TGTGCCAGCAGCTTGGGCGGGTCTAGCACAGATACGCAGTATTTT
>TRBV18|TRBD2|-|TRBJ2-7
CASSLPGLAYEQYF
TGTGCCAGCTCACTGCCGGGACTAGCCTACGAGCAGTACTTC
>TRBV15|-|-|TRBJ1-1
CATSREGFLGTEAFF
TGTGCCACCAGCAGAGAGGGCTTCTTGGGCACTGAAGCTTTCTTT
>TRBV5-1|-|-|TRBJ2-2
CASSLGQGGTGELFF
TGCGCCAGCAGCTTGGGACAGGGAGGCACCGGGGAGCTGTTTTTT
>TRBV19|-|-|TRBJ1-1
CASKAGMNTEAFF
TGTGCCAGTAAGGCAGGTATGAACACTGAAGCTTTCTTT
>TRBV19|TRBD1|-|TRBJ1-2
CASSQGARGYTF
TGTGCCAGTAGCCAGGGGGCACGTGGCTACACCTTC
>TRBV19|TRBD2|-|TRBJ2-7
CASSMAGGSSYEQYF
TGTGCCAGTAGTATGGCGGGAGGAAGCTCCTACGAGCAGTACTTC
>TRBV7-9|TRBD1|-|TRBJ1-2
CASSSGQGSGGYTF
TGTGCCAGCAGCTCCGGACAGGGTAGTGGTGGCTACACCTTC
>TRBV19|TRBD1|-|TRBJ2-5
CASSIGQGRETQYF
TGTGCCAGTAGTATTGGACAGGGGAGAGAGACCCAGTACTTC
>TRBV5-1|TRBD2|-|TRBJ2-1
CASSHGTSGREEFF
TGCGCCAGCAGCCACGGGACTAGCGGGAGGGAAGAGTTCTTC
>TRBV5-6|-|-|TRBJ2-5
CASSLVSQETQYF
TGTGCCAGCAGCTTGGTATCCCAAGAGACCCAGTACTTC
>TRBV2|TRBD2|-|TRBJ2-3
CASTRDRLGLAGSVTQYF
TGTGCCAGCACCCGGGACAGGTTGGGACTAGCGGGATCGGTTACGCAGTATTTT
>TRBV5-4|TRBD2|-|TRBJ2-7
CASSLAGGSSYEQYF
TGTGCCAGCAGCCTGGCGGGGGGGAGCTCCTACGAGCAGTACTTC
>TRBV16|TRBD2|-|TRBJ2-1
CASSQSTSGRALIRNEQFF
TGTGCCAGCAGCCAATCGACTAGCGGGAGGGCCTTAATTCGCAATGAGCAGTTCTTC
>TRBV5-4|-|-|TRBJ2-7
CASSFPEGAYEQYF
TGTGCCAGCAGCTTTCCGGAGGGGGCTTACGAGCAGTACTTC
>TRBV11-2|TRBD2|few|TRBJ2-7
CASSLRAFGRASRIEQYF
TGTGCCAGCAGCTTACGAGCGTTCGGGAGGGCCAGCCGGATTGAGCAGTACTTC
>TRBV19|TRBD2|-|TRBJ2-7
CASSIGSPGLAGGPYEQYF
TGTGCCAGTAGTATAGGCAGTCCGGGACTAGCGGGAGGCCCCTACGAGCAGTACTTC
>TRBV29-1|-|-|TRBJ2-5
CSVGNIQETQYF
TGCAGCGTTGGAAACATACAAGAGACCCAGTACTTC
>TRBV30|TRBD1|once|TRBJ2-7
CAWGASDRVYEQYF
TGTGCCTGGGGAGCCTCGGACAGGGTTTACGAGCAGTACTTC
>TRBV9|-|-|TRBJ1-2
CASSVAPSLNYGYTF
TGTGCCAGCAGCGTAGCCCCCTCACTAAACTATGGCTACACCTTC
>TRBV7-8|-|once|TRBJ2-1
CASSLRPLYNEQFF
TGTGCCAGCAGCTTGCGTCCTCTCTACAATGAGCAGTTCTTC
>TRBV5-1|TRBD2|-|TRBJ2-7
CASSSRLAANEQYF
TGCGCCAGCAGCTCCCGACTAGCGGCTAACGAGCAGTACTTC
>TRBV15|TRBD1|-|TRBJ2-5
CATSRGATGQETQYF
TGTGCCACCAGCAGAGGGGCGACAGGGCAAGAGACCCAGTACTTC